Listed below are T cell receptor beta chains from one sample, sequenced in a study of blood T cells in healthy people across ages. TCRdb re-called the 5' RACE reads with MiXCR, one entry per CDR3 protein. The table includes under 850,000 distinct CDR3 sequences, under 40% detected once. The sequenced sample was blood. Every receptor here comes from a man aged 18 to 30 in good health. CDR3s include the opening cysteine and the closing phenylalanine or tryptophan. Fields, in order: V gene, J gene, CDR3 protein.

>TRBV2|TRBJ2-3
CASSTGGESTDTQYF
>TRBV4-1|TRBJ2-3
CASSQGAATEWAQYF
>TRBV28|TRBJ1-2
CASSFSPGGDYGYTF
>TRBV4-3|TRBJ2-3
CASSQGQAGTDTQYF
>TRBV15|TRBJ1-5
CAASMDRVSNQPQHF
>TRBV24-1|TRBJ2-5
CATSDALDTGKETQYF
>TRBV20-1|TRBJ1-2
CSAKRGGGAANYGYTF
>TRBV10-3|TRBJ1-1
CAIKAHNTEAFF
>TRBV6-1|TRBJ2-3
CASSQTPPDRHGQPSTDTQYF
>TRBV7-6|TRBJ2-3
CASSLEAGDTQYF
>TRBV7-9|TRBJ2-1
CASSQFPNEQFF
>TRBV28|TRBJ2-7
CASSSGRGYEQYF
>TRBV29-1|TRBJ2-2
CSVTGGTGELFF
>TRBV24-1|TRBJ2-3
CATSDDQTGGREDTQYF
>TRBV20-1|TRBJ1-2
CSARDGRQRRDGYTF
>TRBV7-9|TRBJ1-6
CASSLRDRVDSPLHF
>TRBV7-2|TRBJ2-3
CASSVALRDTQYF
>TRBV7-9|TRBJ2-7
CASSLKGRGYEQYF
>TRBV30|TRBJ1-5
CAWGTGNQPQHF
>TRBV20-1|TRBJ2-3
CSARGRHTQYF
>TRBV12-3/TRBV12-4|TRBJ1-2
CASSFRGAGGYTF
>TRBV5-1|TRBJ2-1
CASTPGRNSYNEQFF
>TRBV20-1|TRBJ2-2
CSARPPGNANTGELFF
>TRBV7-2|TRBJ2-3
CASSFGPETADTQYF
>TRBV7-2|TRBJ2-7
CASSSATGGYEQYF
>TRBV5-1|TRBJ1-1
CASSLGQGSSTEAFF
>TRBV7-8|TRBJ2-5
CASSIQGTQETQYF
>TRBV12-3/TRBV12-4|TRBJ1-2
CASSFGQVYGYTF
>TRBV7-9|TRBJ2-7
CASSLDLSEQYF
>TRBV7-2|TRBJ2-2
CAGLRAGELFF
>TRBV7-2|TRBJ1-4
CASSLGRALNEKLFF
>TRBV7-9|TRBJ2-7
CASSLRSDRGFSYEQYF
>TRBV19|TRBJ2-3
CASSIQGVPDTQYF
>TRBV6-6|TRBJ1-3
CASSPNRGGNTIYF
>TRBV7-2|TRBJ2-1
CASSPDGSRSNEQFF
>TRBV5-1|TRBJ2-4
CASSFSGGQAENIQYF
>TRBV20-1|TRBJ1-1
CSASPVEGYTEAFF
>TRBV6-5|TRBJ2-7
CASSYGTPWSGVSYEQYF
>TRBV20-1|TRBJ2-7
CSARDPGTSGGEYEQYF
>TRBV12-3/TRBV12-4|TRBJ2-1
CASSRPQGATQSSYNEQFF
>TRBV7-2|TRBJ1-3
CASSLAAPQGSGNTIYF
>TRBV3-1|TRBJ2-7
CASSQDILGTDEQYF
>TRBV27|TRBJ2-3
CASSFGRGGTDTQYF
>TRBV7-2|TRBJ2-4
CASSLAAGGVKNIQYF
>TRBV20-1|TRBJ2-7
CSARDPGQSYEQYF
>TRBV5-1|TRBJ1-2
CASSLDIRDRDSYGYTF
>TRBV11-2|TRBJ2-5
CASSSGGNLQETQYF
>TRBV7-3|TRBJ2-5
CASSPEAGTETHYF
>TRBV5-1|TRBJ1-6
CASSWGTGRTNSPLHF
>TRBV9|TRBJ1-1
CASSAFRSDEAFF
>TRBV7-2|TRBJ2-5
CASSLDPLAGNNEQYF
>TRBV5-1|TRBJ2-2
CASSLRLAGGLNTRELFF
>TRBV5-1|TRBJ1-2
CASSLARDRTNYGYTF
>TRBV21-1|NA
CASRRERQITTGSSYNEQYF
>TRBV9|TRBJ1-2
CASSVPGANYGYTF